The 11 T cell receptor beta chains reported below all come from one sample, sequenced in a study of blood T cells in healthy people across ages. The authors ran a second PCR of 7 to 11 cycles using a sample-barcoded 5' primer and a J-beta primer mix. TCRdb fed the 5' RACE reads into MiXCR, producing one record per CDR3 protein. The sample has fewer than 2,000,000 distinct CDR3 sequences, roughly 30% seen once. Sequenced input: blood. All receptors derive from a woman in her 30s in good health.

The chain has TRBV20-1 and TRBJ2-4; TRBD1 matches 8 bases. This CDR3 contains 14 residues. Germline trimming cut 6 bases from V and 1 base from J; bases unmatched to any gene: 5. The V gene's germline CDR1 is DFQATT and CDR2 SNEGSKA (reference sequence). CDR3 loop: CSAATGVAKNIQYF. CDR3 DNA sequence: TGCAGTGCGGCGACAGGGGTCGCCAAAAACATTCAGTACTTC.

V usage is TRBV7-8 and J usage is TRBJ2-3, with a possible D match to TRBD2 (6 bases). The CDR3 covers 18 residues. Germline V gene lookup returns CDR1 SGHVS and CDR2 FQNEAQ. Trimming cost V 5 bases and J 4 bases, with 25 bases left between them. The CDR3 loop reads CASSPLAIRFEVPDTQYF. The CDR3, as DNA: TGTGCCAGCAGCCCGCTAGCGATTCGGTTTGAGGTCCCAGATACGCAGTATTTT.

The DNA of the CDR3 is TGCAGTGCTAGAGGCGTAACCGCGGACTATGGCTACACCTTC. Amino acids: CSARGVTADYGYTF. V is TRBV20-1 and J is TRBJ1-2; D ambiguous. This CDR3 comprises 14 residues. With 1 base removed from V and 3 bases from J, the gap between germline ends came to 12 bases. Germline V gene lookup returns CDR1 DFQATT and CDR2 SNEGSKA (reference sequence).

V usage is TRBV27 and J usage is TRBJ2-1; D uncertain. V was cut by 8 bases and J by 6 bases, with 11 bases left in between. The CDR3 has 12 amino acids. Germline V gene sequence: CDR1 MNHEY, CDR2 SMNVEV (reference sequence). The CDR3 loop reads CASSVPGNEQFF. In DNA form, the CDR3 reads TGTGCCAGCTCAGTTCCAGGCAATGAGCAGTTCTTC.

This clonotype turned up a few times. The rearrangement links TRBV2 to TRBJ2-7; D tentatively fits TRBD1 or TRBD2 (5 bases each). CDR1 and CDR2 from the germline V gene are SNHLY and FYNNEI. V was shortened by 6 bases and J by 2 bases, with 8 bases between the two germline ends. The length of the CDR3 is 12 residues. Written as DNA, the CDR3 is TGTGCCAGCAGGGGACGGACCTACGAGCAGTACTTC. Translating it yields CASRGRTYEQYF. The full variable domain, completed using reference TRBV2 and TRBJ2-7, is EPEVTQTPSHQVTQMGQEVILRCVPISNHLYFYWYRQILGQKVEFLVSFYNNEISEKSEIFDDQFSVERPDGSNFTLKIRSTKLEDSAMYFCASRGRTYEQYFGPGTRLTVT.

This clonotype was recorded a few times. CDR3 nucleotide sequence: TGTGCCAGCAGTTACTCGGCCAAAAACATTCAGTACTTC. Residues: CASSYSAKNIQYF. This chain joins TRBV6-2 or TRBV6-3 and TRBJ2-4; no definite D call. The CDR3 has 13 amino acids. Trimming shortened V by 0 bases and J by 1 base, and 1 base separated the two germline ends. The germline gives CDR1 MNHEY, CDR2 SVGEGT.

The chain joins TRBV2 to TRBJ1-1, with D perhaps TRBD1 (6 bases). The germline gives CDR1 SNHLY, CDR2 FYNNEI. The V gene lost 10 bases and the J gene lost 4 bases, with 16 bases spanning the gap. The CDR3 is 13 residues long. CDR3 sequence: CANRETWGTEAFF. Written as DNA, the CDR3 is TGTGCCAACAGGGAGACCTGGGGCACTGAAGCTTTCTTT.

The rearrangement joins TRBV6-5 to TRBJ2-5; D is possibly TRBD1 (5 bases). V dropped 5 bases and J dropped 2 bases, with 12 bases sitting between them. The CDR3 totals 14 residues. The germline V gene encodes CDR1 MNHEY and CDR2 SVGAGI. In DNA, the CDR3 is TGTGCCAGCAGTGTTAAGGGGTTACAAGAGACCCAGTACTTC. It yields the protein CASSVKGLQETQYF.

This clonotype was seen just once. The chain links TRBV11-2 to TRBJ2-2; no firm D call. The CDR3 totals 16 residues. The germline V gene has CDR1 SGHAT and CDR2 FQNNGV. V lost 3 bases and J lost 1, with 12 bases in between. The CDR3 here is CASSFPTGKNTGELFF. DNA for the CDR3: TGTGCCAGCAGCTTCCCCACTGGGAAGAACACCGGGGAGCTGTTTTTT.

V gene TRBV6-1 combines with J gene TRBJ2-5, with D possibly called TRBD1 or TRBD2 (6 bases each). This CDR3 has 16 amino acids. V lost 3 bases and J lost 11, with 25 bases in between. Germline V gene data show CDR1 as MNHNS and CDR2 as SASEGT. CDR3 sequence: CASSEAPQGRLNEQYF. The CDR3 DNA is TGTGCCAGCAGTGAGGCCCCCCAGGGGAGGCTGAATGAGCAGTACTTC.

The rearrangement joins TRBV5-1 to TRBJ2-1; TRBD2 might be the D (5 bases). The CDR3 is 13 residues long. With 0 bases removed from V and 15 bases from J, the gap between germline ends came to 16 bases. Germline loops: CDR1 SGHRS, CDR2 YFSETQ. CDR3 in amino acids: CASSLAAEAPRFF. DNA of the CDR3: TGCGCCAGCAGCTTGGCGGCGGAGGCCCCTAGGTTCTTC. The full variable domain, rest sourced from reference TRBV5-1 and TRBJ2-1, is KAGVTQTPRYLIKTRGQQVTLSCSPISGHRSVSWYQQTPGQGLQFLFEYFSETQRNKGNFPGRFSGRQFSNSRSEMNVSTLELGDSALYLCASSLAAEAPRFFGPGTRLTVL.